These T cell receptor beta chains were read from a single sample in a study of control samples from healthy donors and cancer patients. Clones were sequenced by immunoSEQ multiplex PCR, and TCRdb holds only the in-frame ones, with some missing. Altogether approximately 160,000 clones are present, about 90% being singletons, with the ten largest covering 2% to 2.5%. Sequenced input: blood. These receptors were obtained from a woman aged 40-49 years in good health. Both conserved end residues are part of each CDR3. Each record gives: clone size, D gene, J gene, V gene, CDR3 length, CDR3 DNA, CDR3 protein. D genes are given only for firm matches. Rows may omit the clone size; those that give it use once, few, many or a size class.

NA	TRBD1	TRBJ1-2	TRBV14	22	TGTGCCAGCAGCCTCAAAGACGGGGACAGGGGTTACCCCGGCGTACAAAGTCGTGGCTACACCTTC	CASSLKDGDRGYPGVQSRGYTF
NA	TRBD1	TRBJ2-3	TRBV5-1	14	TGCGCCAGCCGCGGGACAGGCTTCACAGATACGCAGTATTTT	CASRGTGFTDTQYF
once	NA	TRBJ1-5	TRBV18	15	TGTGCCAGCTCACCAGTGGACAGTTACCGTCAGCCCCAGCATTTT	CASSPVDSYRQPQHF
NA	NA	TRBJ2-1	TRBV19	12	TGTGCCAGTAGTGCTCTAGCGACTGAGCAGTTCTTC	CASSALATEQFF
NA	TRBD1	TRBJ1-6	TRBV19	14	TGTGCCAGTAGTATCTGGGACAGCGGTTCACCCCTCCACTTT	CASSIWDSGSPLHF
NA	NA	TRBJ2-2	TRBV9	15	TGTGCCAGCAGCCTAACGACACTTTCTACCGGGGAGCTGTTTTTT	CASSLTTLSTGELFF
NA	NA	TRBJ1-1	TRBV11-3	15	TGTGCCAGCAGCTTAGGTTACAACATGAACACTGAAGCTTTCTTT	CASSLGYNMNTEAFF
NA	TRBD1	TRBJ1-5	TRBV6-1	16	TGTGCCAGCAGTGAAATAACAGGGGGCCGGTATCAGCCCCAGCATTTT	CASSEITGGRYQPQHF
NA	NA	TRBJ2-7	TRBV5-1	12	TGCGCCAGCAGCGACGAGACAGACGAGCAGTACTTC	CASSDETDEQYF
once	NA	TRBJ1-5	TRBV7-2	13	TGTGCCAGCAGCTTACGACGTGGTCAGCCCCAGCATTTT	CASSLRRGQPQHF
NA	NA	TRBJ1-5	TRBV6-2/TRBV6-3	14	TGTGCCAGCAGTTACGACAGGTCGAATCAGCCCCAGCATTTT	CASSYDRSNQPQHF
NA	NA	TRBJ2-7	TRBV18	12	TGTGCCAGCTCACCACGGTTAGGCGAGCAGTACTTC	CASSPRLGEQYF
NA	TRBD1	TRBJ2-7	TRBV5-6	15	TGTGCCAGCAGCTTCGGACAGGGCACGACCTACGAGCAGTACTTC	CASSFGQGTTYEQYF
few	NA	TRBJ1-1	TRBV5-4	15	TGTGCCAGCAGCTTGGTGGCAGGGGTTCAGACTGAAGCTTTCTTT	CASSLVAGVQTEAFF
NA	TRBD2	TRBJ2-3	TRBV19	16	TGTGCCAGTAGTCCCCGGACTAGCGGGGGCGCAGATACGCAGTATTTT	CASSPRTSGGADTQYF
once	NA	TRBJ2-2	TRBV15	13	TGTGCCACCCAACGACAGTCCACCGGGGAGCTGTTTTTT	CATQRQSTGELFF
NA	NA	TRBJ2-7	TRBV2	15	TGTGCCAGCAGTCAACTACAGGGTCCCTCCTACGAGCAGTACTTC	CASSQLQGPSYEQYF
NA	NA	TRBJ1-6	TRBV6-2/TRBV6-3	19	TGTGCCAGCAGTCACCCTTCCGGGACAACAGCAGACTATAATTCACCCCTCCACTTT	CASSHPSGTTADYNSPLHF
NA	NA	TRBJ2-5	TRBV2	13	TGTGCCAGCACCGAAGGGGGAATCCAGACCCAGTACTTC	CASTEGGIQTQYF
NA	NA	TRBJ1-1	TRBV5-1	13	TGCGCCAGCAGCTTGGCCGAAGGGACTGAAGCTTTCTTT	CASSLAEGTEAFF
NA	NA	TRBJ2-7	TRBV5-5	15	TGTGCCAGCAGCTTATACAAGGGGTTCACCTACGAGCAGTACTTC	CASSLYKGFTYEQYF
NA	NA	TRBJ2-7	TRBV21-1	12	TGTGCCAGCATTAGGACTACCTACGAGCAGTACTTC	CASIRTTYEQYF
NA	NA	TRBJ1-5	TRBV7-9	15	TGTGCCAGCAGCCCCGGGACGGAGGAGGATCAGCCCCAGCATTTT	CASSPGTEEDQPQHF
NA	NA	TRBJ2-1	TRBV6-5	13	TGTGCCAGCAGGCAGGGGCCCTACAATGAGCAGTTCTTC	CASRQGPYNEQFF
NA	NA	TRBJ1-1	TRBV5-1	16	TGCGCCAGCAGCTCTTACGGGGCTCTGAGTGACACTGAAGCTTTCTTT	CASSSYGALSDTEAFF
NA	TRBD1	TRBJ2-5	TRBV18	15	TGTGCCAGCTCACCGAGATACACAGGGGAAGAGACCCAGTACTTC	CASSPRYTGEETQYF
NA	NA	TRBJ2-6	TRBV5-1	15	TGCGCCAGCAGCCCCACGACCCCTGGGGCCAACGTCCTGACTTTC	CASSPTTPGANVLTF
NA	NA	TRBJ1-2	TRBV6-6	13	TGTGCCAGCAGTTATGGGACTATGAGTGGCTACACCTTC	CASSYGTMSGYTF
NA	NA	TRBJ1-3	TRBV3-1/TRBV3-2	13	TGTGCCAGCAGCCAAGCTGCGGATAACACCATATATTTT	CASSQAADNTIYF
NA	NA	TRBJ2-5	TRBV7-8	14	TGTGCCAGCAGCTTAGTTGAGGCTGGACAAACCCAGTACTTC	CASSLVEAGQTQYF
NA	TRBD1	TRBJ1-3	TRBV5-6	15	TGTGCCAGCAGCCCAGACAGGGGGAGAGGAAACACCATATATTTT	CASSPDRGRGNTIYF
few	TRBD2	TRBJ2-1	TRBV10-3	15	TGTGCCATCAGGCCGCTAGCGGCCTCCTACAATGAGCAGTTCTTC	CAIRPLAASYNEQFF
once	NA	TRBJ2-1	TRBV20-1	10	TGCAGTGCTTTTGACGTTGAGCAGTTCTTC	CSAFDVEQFF
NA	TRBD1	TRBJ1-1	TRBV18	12	TGTGCCAGCTCACCAGGGGACAGTGAAGCTTTCTTT	CASSPGDSEAFF
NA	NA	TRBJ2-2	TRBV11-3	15	TGTGCCAGCAGTTTAGGAAGGGGTAACACCGGGGAGCTGTTTTTT	CASSLGRGNTGELFF
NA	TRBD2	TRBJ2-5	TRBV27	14	TGTGCCAGCAGTGGGACTAGCGGGGGAGAGACCCAGTACTTC	CASSGTSGGETQYF
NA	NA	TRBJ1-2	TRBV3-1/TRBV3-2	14	TGTGCCAGCAGCCAAGAGGGGGTTAACTATGGCTACACCTTC	CASSQEGVNYGYTF
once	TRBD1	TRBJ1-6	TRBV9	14	TGTGCCAGCAGCTATGGGACAGATAATTCACCCCTCCACTTT	CASSYGTDNSPLHF
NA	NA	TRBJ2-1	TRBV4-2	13	TGTGCCAGCAGCCAAGATGGCCGCAATGAGCAGTTCTTC	CASSQDGRNEQFF
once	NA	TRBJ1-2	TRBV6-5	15	TGTGCCACCTTTTTTGGGGGTCGGAGTCCCGATGGCTACACCTTC	CATFFGGRSPDGYTF
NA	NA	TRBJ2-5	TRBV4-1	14	TGCGCCAGCAGCCGAGGAGCTTCCGCGGAGACCCAGTACTTC	CASSRGASAETQYF
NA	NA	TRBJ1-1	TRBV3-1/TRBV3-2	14	TGTGCCAGCAGCCAAGACGGGAGGAACACTGAAGCTTTCTTT	CASSQDGRNTEAFF
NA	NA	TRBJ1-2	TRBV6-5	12	TGTGCCAGGGGGGATTTCGGGTCGGGCTACACCTTC	CARGDFGSGYTF
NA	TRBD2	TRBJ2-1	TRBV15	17	TGTGCCACCAGCAGCCGAACTGGGGGGGGCTCCTACAATGAGCAGTTCTTC	CATSSRTGGGSYNEQFF
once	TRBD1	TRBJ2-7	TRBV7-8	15	TGTGCCAGCAGCGGGCGGGACAGGGGTCCGTACGAGCAGTACTTC	CASSGRDRGPYEQYF
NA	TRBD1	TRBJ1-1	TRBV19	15	TGTGCCAGTAGTGCCACAGGGGGAGAGAACGCTGAAGCTTTCTTT	CASSATGGENAEAFF
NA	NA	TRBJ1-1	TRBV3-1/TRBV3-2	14	TGTGCCAGCAGCCAAGGGGCAGGGGACACTGAAGCTTTCTTT	CASSQGAGDTEAFF
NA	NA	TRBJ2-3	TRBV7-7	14	TGTGCCAGCAGCTTAGACAGGGGCACAGATACGCAGTATTTT	CASSLDRGTDTQYF
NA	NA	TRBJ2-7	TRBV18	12	TGTGCCAGCTCAGGGCCCACAGGCGAGCAGTACTTC	CASSGPTGEQYF
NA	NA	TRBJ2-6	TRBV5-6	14	TGTGCCAGCAGCTATGGGGATGGGGCCAACGTCCTGACTTTC	CASSYGDGANVLTF
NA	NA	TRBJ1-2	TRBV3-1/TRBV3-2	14	TGTGCCAGCAGCCAAGATCTTAAGGCTTATGGCTACACCTTC	CASSQDLKAYGYTF
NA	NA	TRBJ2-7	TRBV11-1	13	TGTGCCAGCAGCCGGGTCGTCTCCTACGAGCAGTACTTC	CASSRVVSYEQYF
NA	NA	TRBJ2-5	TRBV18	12	TGTGCCAGCTCACCGATGGTGGAGACCCAGTACTTC	CASSPMVETQYF
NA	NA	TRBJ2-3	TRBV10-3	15	TGTGCCACGGATCGGGGGGCCCCTAGCACAGATACGCAGTATTTT	CATDRGAPSTDTQYF